The rows below give T cell receptor beta chains drawn from one sample of a study of CD8+ T cells in alopecia areata. The table came from immunoSEQ multiplex PCR; TCRdb's copy has only in-frame clones and leaves some out. The repertoire holds hundreds of thousands of clones, with 57% as singletons. The material sequenced was CD4+ T cells sorted from blood, taken at week 0. These receptors came from a human donor with alopecia areata. The conserved cysteine and the conserved F or W are not part of the CDR3 here. A D gene is named only where the DNA matches it firmly. The size entry is marked missing in some rows and otherwise reads once, few, many or a size class.

v_gene	j_gene	abundance	d_gene	CDR3aa
TRBV5-4	TRBJ2-7	NA	TRBD1	ASSRIPGQGAGEQY
TRBV21-1	TRBJ1-2	NA	NA	ASTNTTENYGYT
TRBV11-2	TRBJ2-1	many	TRBD2	ASSLTGLAINEQF
TRBV15	TRBJ2-4	once	NA	ATSRGAKNIQY
TRBV5-1	TRBJ1-1	NA	NA	ASSFQVGGETEAF
TRBV5-6	TRBJ1-5	NA	NA	ASSYGGVANQPQH
TRBV29-1	TRBJ2-5	NA	TRBD2	SVDNPGLGRETQY
TRBV30	TRBJ2-1	NA	NA	AWSEQLGSEQF
TRBV29-1	TRBJ1-3	NA	NA	SVVQDLGGNTIY
TRBV30	TRBJ1-2	NA	TRBD1	AWSMRQGYGYT
TRBV30	TRBJ1-1	NA	TRBD1	AWNRGGTATEAF
TRBV5-4	TRBJ2-6	NA	NA	ASSLDVNSGANVLT
TRBV21-1	TRBJ2-3	few	NA	ASSKPTPSVMRTDTQY
TRBV29-1	TRBJ2-7	NA	NA	SVEVTGASYEQY
TRBV5-1	TRBJ2-1	NA	NA	ASSSGGSSYNEQF
TRBV7-9	TRBJ2-6	few	NA	ASSTRTTGANVLT
TRBV10-3	TRBJ2-7	NA	NA	AIRDTTDSNEQY
TRBV5-6	TRBJ1-5	NA	NA	ASSLRADVPQH
TRBV30	TRBJ1-2	NA	NA	AWRPSGIHGYT
TRBV11-2	TRBJ2-7	NA	NA	ASSFNRFYEQY
TRBV29-1	TRBJ2-3	NA	NA	SVVWGPADTQY
TRBV5-1	TRBJ2-5	NA	TRBD2	ASSPGSSGRSETQY
TRBV27	TRBJ1-3	NA	NA	ASSLGAEERNTIY